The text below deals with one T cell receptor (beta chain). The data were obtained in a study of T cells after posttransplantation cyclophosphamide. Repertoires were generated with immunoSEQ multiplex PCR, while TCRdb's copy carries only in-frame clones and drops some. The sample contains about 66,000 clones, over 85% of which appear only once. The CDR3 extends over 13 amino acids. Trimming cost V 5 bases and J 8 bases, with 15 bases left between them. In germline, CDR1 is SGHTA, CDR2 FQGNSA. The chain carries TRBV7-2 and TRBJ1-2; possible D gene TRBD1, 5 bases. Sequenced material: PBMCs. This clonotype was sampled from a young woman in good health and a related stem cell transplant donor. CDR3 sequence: CASSTPQGGGYTF. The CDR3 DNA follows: TGTGCCAGCAGCACTCCCCAGGGAGGCGGCTACACCTTC.